These 18 T cell receptor beta chains share one sample of origin, sequenced in a study of early T cells in non-severe SARS-CoV-2 infection (TCRdb year 2021). The receptor library was made with 5' RACE. The instrument was a NextSeq 500. The raw public data were reprocessed by TCRdb itself: fastp quality trimming at Q25, MiXCR clonotype calling, in-frame beta chains only. Entries that share a CDR3 protein sequence are merged under the most common genes and DNA. The sample data list about 100,000 distinct CDR3 sequences, and about 12% of these were observed just once. The ten largest clones take up 6.2% of the sample. The specimen was whole blood. The receptors stem from an adult who was a healthcare worker with PCR-confirmed SARS-CoV-2 infection or an uninfected control (not recorded which).

The CDR3 protein is CASSFLLGQGAPTLNYGYTF. For the CDR3, the DNA is TGTGCCAGCAGTTTTCTACTTGGACAGGGGGCACCTACCTTAAACTATGGCTACACCTTC. This sequence joins TRBV28 and TRBJ1-2; 11 bases fit TRBD1. J was trimmed by 2 bases and V by 3 bases; bases with no gene match: 17. CDR1 and CDR2 (germline): MDHEN, SYDVKM. There are 20 residues in the CDR3.

The rearrangement joins TRBV7-2 to TRBJ2-7; D might be TRBD1 (6 bases). The CDR3 contains 14 residues. V lost 5 bases, J lost 2 bases, and 13 bases lay in between. Germline CDR1 is SGHTA and CDR2 is FQGNSA. CDR3 nucleotides: TGTGCCAGCAGCGCACTCAGGGGCCCCTACGAGCAGTACTTC. It yields the protein CASSALRGPYEQYF.

The J gene is TRBJ2-1, the V gene TRBV2; 16 bases map to TRBD2. CDR1 and CDR2 (germline): SNHLY, FYNNEI. V was clipped by 3 bases and J by 0 bases; unmatched bases: 2. This CDR3 spans 18 amino acids. The CDR3 sequence is CASSEGLAGGSSYNEQFF. The DNA of the CDR3 is TGTGCCAGCAGTGAGGGACTAGCGGGAGGGAGCTCCTACAATGAGCAGTTCTTC.

The chain joins TRBV2 to TRBJ2-4; TRBD1 is a possible D gene (6 bases). Germline V gene sequence: CDR1 SNHLY, CDR2 FYNNEI. Trimming removed 8 bases at V and 3 bases at J, with 17 bases between. The length of the CDR3 is 15 residues. The CDR3: CASLTMGADKNIQYF. The CDR3 bases are TGTGCCAGCCTGACGATGGGGGCGGACAAAAACATTCAGTACTTC.

Only a few counts were recorded for this clonotype. The CDR3 reads CASSITGAYEQYF. CDR3 DNA: TGTGCCAGTAGTATAACAGGGGCCTACGAGCAGTACTTC. This chain uses TRBV19 with TRBJ2-7, with TRBD1 matching over 7 bases. This CDR3 has 13 residues. Germline V gene lookup returns CDR1 LNHDA and CDR2 SQIVND (reference sequence). Germline trimming cut 2 bases from V and 2 bases from J; bases unmatched to any gene: 0.

This clonotype was seen repeatedly, ten times or more. The V and J genes are TRBV9 and TRBJ2-3; tentative D call: TRBD2 (7 bases). The germline gives CDR1 SGDLS, CDR2 YYNGEE. V shed 1 base and J shed 2 bases, with 14 bases lying between them. The CDR3 is made up of 16 amino acids. The CDR3: CASSVSGTRNTDTQYF. The CDR3 nucleotides are TGTGCCAGCAGCGTAAGCGGGACACGAAACACAGATACGCAGTATTTT.

This clonotype was counted at least ten times. The genes are TRBV18 and TRBJ2-5, with D perhaps matching TRBD1 (6 bases). V lost 4 bases, J lost 1 base, and 10 bases lay in between. CDR1 is KGHSH, CDR2 LQKENI, per germline. This CDR3 spans 14 amino acids. The chain's CDR3 is CASSRGQLQETQYF. The CDR3 DNA reads TGTGCCAGCTCACGAGGACAGCTCCAAGAGACCCAGTACTTC.

The table lists this clonotype with many counts. The V call is TRBV5-4, the J call TRBJ2-7; D ambiguous. Germline V gene sequence: CDR1 SGHNT, CDR2 YYREEE (reference sequence). V lost 2 bases and J 3 bases, leaving 9 bases between the germline ends. This CDR3 is 13 amino acids long. The CDR3 reads CASSFWGSYEQYF. The CDR3 nucleotides are TGTGCCAGCAGCTTCTGGGGTAGCTACGAGCAGTACTTC.

This clonotype was counted between two and nine times. This chain uses TRBV2 with TRBJ2-7; 9 bases map to TRBD2. This CDR3 is built from 15 residues. The V gene's germline CDR1 is SNHLY and CDR2 FYNNEI. With 8 bases clipped from V and 3 bases from J, the junction kept 11 bases outside the gene matches. CDR3 DNA sequence: TGTGCCAGCGCCGGGACTAGCATTCGCGACTACGAGCAGTACTTC. Translating gives CASAGTSIRDYEQYF. Drawing the rest from reference TRBV2 and TRBJ2-7, the complete variable domain is EPEVTQTPSHQVTQMGQEVILRCVPISNHLYFYWYRQILGQKVEFLVSFYNNEISEKSEIFDDQFSVERPDGSNFTLKIRSTKLEDSAMYFCASAGTSIRDYEQYFGPGTRLTVT.

Ten or more counts support this clonotype. This chain connects TRBV4-3 to TRBJ2-7; tentative D call: TRBD1 (5 bases). V was clipped by 1 base and J by 5 bases, with 15 bases between them. Germline assignment: CDR1 LGHNA and CDR2 YSLEER. There are 15 residues in the CDR3. CDR3 amino acids: CASSQVYLGADEQYF. The CDR3 DNA reads as TGCGCCAGCAGCCAAGTTTATCTTGGGGCTGACGAGCAGTACTTC.

This clonotype occurred a few times. This chain connects TRBV7-2 to TRBJ2-5; TRBD2 might be the D (5 bases). CDR3 length: 14 amino acids. Germline assignment: CDR1 SGHTA and CDR2 FQGNSA. V lost 5 bases and J lost 2, with 12 bases in between. CDR3 DNA sequence: TGTGCCAGCAGCCCCTTGTCGGGACAAGAGACCCAGTACTTC. As protein: CASSPLSGQETQYF.

This chain connects TRBV4-1 to TRBJ2-7, with no clear D. This CDR3 comprises 14 residues. The germline gives CDR1 MGHRA, CDR2 YSYEKL. V was shortened by 0 bases and J by 2 bases, with 8 bases between the two germline ends. CDR3 nucleotide sequence: TGCGCCAGCAGCCAAGAAGCGCCGCCCTACGAGCAGTACTTC. This translates into CASSQEAPPYEQYF.

This clonotype showed up many times. V usage is TRBV19 and J usage is TRBJ2-7; D is ambiguous. This CDR3 contains 14 residues. V was shortened by 2 bases and J by 5 bases, with 13 bases between the two germline ends. Germline values: CDR1 LNHDA, CDR2 SQIVND (reference sequence). The CDR3, as DNA: TGTGCCAGTAGTATATCCTCCGCGAACGACGAGCAGTACTTC. The encoded protein is CASSISSANDEQYF.

As regards this clonotype: Possible read error: a much larger clone is one base away. The rearrangement links TRBV7-8 to TRBJ2-7; D possibly matches TRBD1 or TRBD2 (5 bases each). Per the germline V gene, CDR1 is SGHVS and CDR2 is FQNEAQ. This CDR3 is built from 15 residues. The CDR3 bases are TGTACCAGCAGCTCAACCGGGGCCCCTTGGTACGAGCAGTACTTC. Protein sequence: CTSSSTGAPWYEQYF.

This clonotype was found a few times. The V call is TRBV10-3, the J call TRBJ2-7; either TRBD1 or TRBD2 may fit D (5 bases each). V dropped 8 bases and J dropped 3 bases, with 11 bases sitting between them. The germline CDR1 and CDR2 sequences are ENHRY and SYGVKD. CDR3 length: 12 amino acids. In nucleotides, the CDR3 is TGTGCCATCGGGGACCCTTTCTACGAGCAGTACTTC. Its protein product is CAIGDPFYEQYF.

There are a few counts of this clonotype. This sequence joins TRBV30 and TRBJ2-3; no reliable D call. CDR1 and CDR2 (germline): GTSNPN, SVGIG (reference sequence). There are 12 residues in the CDR3. V was trimmed by 4 bases and J by 3 bases, leaving 8 bases between them. Here the CDR3 DNA reads TGTGCCTGGACCGGGCAAACAGATACGCAGTATTTT. It codes for CAWTGQTDTQYF.

This chain joins TRBV6-1 and TRBJ2-5; the D gene is possibly TRBD2 (6 bases). The CDR3 totals 13 residues. Trimming cost V 5 bases and J 5 bases, with 12 bases left between them. Germline V gene sequence: CDR1 MNHNS, CDR2 SASEGT. The CDR3 loop reads CASSLSGFETQYF. The CDR3, as DNA: TGTGCCAGCAGTTTGAGCGGGTTTGAGACCCAGTACTTC.

This clonotype was counted ten times or more. This rearrangement joins TRBV10-2 to TRBJ2-1, with 9 bases identical to TRBD2. Germline V gives CDR1 WSHSY, CDR2 SAAADI. The trim removed 6 bases at V and 8 bases at J, leaving 5 bases unmatched. CDR3 length: 13 residues. CDR3 nucleotides: TGCGCCAGCAGACTAGCGGGTTTGGATGAGCAGTTCTTC. This gives the protein CASRLAGLDEQFF.